One sample yielded the 8 T cell receptor beta chains listed below, sequenced in a study of blood T cell repertoires in COVID-19. Assay: immunoSEQ multiplex PCR; the TCRdb copy retains only in-frame clones and omits some. This sample has about 200,000 clones, with about 83% found just once. Sequencing was carried out using PBMCs or T cells enriched from blood (not recorded which). These receptors were obtained from a man aged 40-55 years with acute COVID-19.

The chain links TRBV5-1 to TRBJ2-7, with D perhaps TRBD2 (7 bases). The germline CDR1 and CDR2 sequences are SGHRS and YFSETQ. Trimming cost V 1 base and J 2 bases, with 31 bases left between them. This CDR3 contains 21 residues. The CDR3 here is CASSLKDRRGSLRELAYEQYF. The CDR3 DNA follows: TGCGCCAGCAGCTTGAAGGATCGCAGGGGTTCCTTGCGGGAGTTAGCCTACGAGCAGTACTTC.

The chain carries TRBV7-8 and TRBJ1-1, with TRBD1 as a possible D gene (6 bases). This CDR3 has 12 residues. CDR1 SGHVS and CDR2 FQNEAQ come from the germline V gene. V was clipped by 4 bases and J by 9 bases, with 12 bases between them. The CDR3 DNA is TGTGCCAGCAGCTCGACGGGACACCAAGCTTTCTTT. It yields the protein CASSSTGHQAFF.

The chain joins TRBV5-1 to TRBJ2-5, with 12 bases identical to TRBD2. This CDR3 region has 15 residues. Trimming removed 6 bases from V and 5 bases from J; junction bases left unmatched: 8. Looked up from germline, CDR1 is SGHRS and CDR2 is YFSETQ. The CDR3 reads CASTRTSGNGETQYF. The CDR3 nucleotides read TGCGCCAGCACGAGGACTAGCGGGAACGGGGAGACCCAGTACTTC.

This chain joins TRBV24-1 and TRBJ2-1, with 9 positions matching TRBD1. Per germline, CDR1 KGHDR and CDR2 SFDVKD. The CDR3 covers 14 residues. Trimming at V came to 9 bases and at J to 10 bases, leaving 12 bases not matched to a gene. As DNA, the CDR3 is TGTGCCACCGGACCGGGACAGGGTAGTTTAGAGCAGTTCTTC. This encodes CATGPGQGSLEQFF.

This rearrangement joins TRBV3-1 (or the pseudogene TRBV3-2) to TRBJ2-1; D perhaps matches TRBD1 (5 bases). The CDR3 runs 11 residues. The V and J ends lost 1 base and 11 bases respectively, with 6 bases between them. The V gene's germline CDR1 is LGHDT and CDR2 YNNKEL (reference sequence). CDR3 DNA sequence: TGTGCCAGCAGCCAAGCAGGGAAGCAGTTCTTC. Translating it yields CASSQAGKQFF.

This rearrangement joins TRBV10-1 to TRBJ1-5; perhaps TRBD1 as D (6 bases). V was trimmed by 6 bases and J by 5 bases, leaving 8 bases between them. CDR1 WNHNN and CDR2 SYGVQD come from the germline V gene (reference sequence). The length of the CDR3 is 12 residues. This chain's CDR3 is CASRGAHQPQHF. The CDR3 coding sequence is TGCGCCAGCAGGGGGGCTCATCAGCCCCAGCATTTT.

This clone has a handful of counts. The rearrangement links TRBV28 to TRBJ1-1; 7 bases line up with TRBD1. V was clipped by 5 bases and J by 4 bases; unmatched bases: 16. This CDR3 is 17 amino acids long. Germline V gene lookup returns CDR1 MDHEN and CDR2 SYDVKM. The chain's CDR3 is CASSARGSESVSTEAFF. Here the CDR3 DNA reads TGTGCCAGCAGTGCCAGGGGGTCAGAGTCGGTTAGCACTGAAGCTTTCTTT.

The V gene is TRBV4-1, the J gene TRBJ2-4, with TRBD2 identical over 7 bases. Germline trimming cut 3 bases from V and 1 base from J; bases unmatched to any gene: 6. Germline CDR1 MGHRA, CDR2 YSYEKL. This CDR3 region has 16 residues. The CDR3 nucleotides are TGCGCCAGCAGCCACCGAGCGGGGAGCGCCAAAAACATTCAGTACTTC. Translation gives CASSHRAGSAKNIQYF.